The rows below give T cell receptor beta chains drawn from one sample of a study of identifying expanded T cells in peripheral blood. TCRdb's table, derived via immunoSEQ multiplex PCR, lists solely in-frame clones and lacks some. The data hold about 97,000 clones, with about 87% observed a single time. The sample was blood. Receptors were obtained from a person between 18 and 75 years old in good health. The CDR3 runs from the conserved cysteine through the conserved F or W. A D gene is named only where the DNA matches it firmly. For some rows the clone size is stated as once, few or many, or as a class when expanded; others skip it.

clone_size	v_call	d_call	j_call	cdr3_aa	cdr3_nt
-	TRBV2	TRBD1	TRBJ1-2	CASTRGPGGGYTF	TGTGCCAGCACCAGGGGGCCCGGCGGTGGCTACACCTTC
once	TRBV29-1	-	TRBJ2-3	CSVEDASGADTQYF	TGCAGCGTTGAAGATGCCTCAGGGGCAGATACGCAGTATTTT
-	TRBV5-1	-	TRBJ1-2	CASSLVGDGYTF	TGCGCCAGCAGCTTGGTTGGGGATGGCTACACCTTC
-	TRBV19	TRBD1	TRBJ2-7	CASPPPGQGATEQYF	TGTGCCAGTCCCCCCCCGGGACAGGGGGCGACCGAGCAGTACTTC
-	TRBV5-1	TRBD2	TRBJ2-5	CASSLAGSQETQYF	TGCGCCAGCAGCTTAGCGGGATCCCAAGAGACCCAGTACTTC
-	TRBV7-3	-	TRBJ2-3	CASSPTGADTQYF	TGTGCCAGCAGCCCCACGGGGGCAGATACGCAGTATTTT
once	TRBV28	-	TRBJ1-4	CASIPGGGQNEKLFF	TGTGCCAGCATCCCCGGGGGGGGTCAAAATGAAAAACTGTTTTTT
once	TRBV9	-	TRBJ2-2	CASSITGFTGELFF	TGTGCCAGCAGCATTACAGGGTTCACCGGGGAGCTGTTTTTT
-	TRBV2	-	TRBJ2-2	CASQRRETGELFF	TGTGCCAGCCAACGCCGGGAGACCGGGGAGCTGTTTTTT
-	TRBV7-9	-	TRBJ1-4	CASSQFRGTNEKLFF	TGTGCCAGCAGTCAGTTTCGGGGGACTAATGAAAAACTGTTTTTT
-	TRBV19	-	TRBJ1-4	CASTLDRWGEKLFF	TGTGCCAGTACCCTAGACCGGTGGGGAGAAAAACTGTTTTTT
-	TRBV4-2	-	TRBJ1-5	CASSQEDGPGRGNQPQHF	TGTGCCAGCAGCCAAGAGGATGGTCCGGGTCGGGGCAATCAGCCCCAGCATTTT
-	TRBV7-2	TRBD1	TRBJ1-3	CASSGTGTGNTIYF	TGTGCCAGCAGCGGGACAGGGACTGGAAACACCATATATTTT
-	TRBV20-1	-	TRBJ2-1	CSATTDEQFF	TGCAGTGCGACCACAGATGAGCAGTTCTTC
-	TRBV7-2	-	TRBJ1-2	CASSLFGNYGYTF	TGTGCCAGCAGCTTATTTGGGAACTATGGCTACACCTTC
few	TRBV6-4	-	TRBJ1-5	CASSDREGQPQHF	TGTGCCAGCAGTGACAGGGAAGGACAGCCCCAGCATTTT
-	TRBV2	-	TRBJ1-2	CASSDGQGSYGYTF	TGTGCCAGCAGCGATGGGCAGGGAAGCTATGGCTACACCTTC
-	TRBV5-6	TRBD1	TRBJ2-3	CASSLNRGPTDTQYF	TGTGCCAGCAGCTTGAACAGGGGGCCCACAGATACGCAGTATTTT
many	TRBV4-1	-	TRBJ2-7	CASSQVIGRGYEQYF	TGCGCCAGCAGCCAAGTCATCGGGAGAGGGTACGAGCAGTACTTC
once	TRBV20-1	-	TRBJ2-7	CSAAVGVEQYF	TGCAGTGCTGCCGTGGGGGTAGAGCAGTACTTC
-	TRBV7-2	-	TRBJ2-3	CASSLLPTGTQYF	TGTGCCAGCAGTCTACTCCCCACGGGTACGCAGTATTTT
-	TRBV23-1	-	TRBJ1-5	CASSQSRGNSNQPQHF	TGCGCCAGCAGTCAATCGCGGGGCAATAGCAATCAGCCCCAGCATTTT
-	TRBV6-5	-	TRBJ2-7	CASRRGRATYEQYF	TGTGCCAGCAGGAGAGGCAGGGCTACCTACGAGCAGTACTTC
once	TRBV7-9	-	TRBJ1-1	CASSSQGGGGTEAFF	TGTGCCAGCAGCTCCCAGGGAGGGGGGGGCACTGAAGCTTTCTTT
-	TRBV5-1	TRBD1	TRBJ2-1	CASSTRDRVKDEQFF	TGCGCCAGCAGCACCCGGGACAGGGTTAAGGATGAGCAGTTCTTC
-	TRBV7-9	-	TRBJ1-1	CASSKTGDNTEAFF	TGTGCCAGCAGCAAAACAGGTGATAACACTGAAGCTTTCTTT
-	TRBV28	TRBD1	TRBJ1-4	CASSLEGGEVTNEKLFF	TGTGCCAGCAGTTTAGAAGGGGGCGAGGTAACTAATGAAAAACTGTTTTTT
once	TRBV12-5	-	TRBJ2-5	CASATGQPQETQYF	TGTGCTAGTGCTACGGGGCAACCGCAAGAGACCCAGTACTTC
once	TRBV18	-	TRBJ1-3	CASSTAGGGNTIYF	TGTGCCAGCTCTACTGCCGGGGGCGGAAACACCATATATTTT
-	TRBV7-2	TRBD1	TRBJ1-2	CASSSGPGQGYGYTF	TGTGCCAGCAGCTCCGGACCGGGACAGGGATATGGCTACACCTTC
many	TRBV29-1	-	TRBJ2-1	CSVEYSGLGSYNEQFF	TGCAGCGTTGAGTATTCCGGGCTTGGCTCCTACAATGAGCAGTTCTTC
-	TRBV7-6	-	TRBJ2-7	CASSLGVSQGIYEQYF	TGTGCCAGCAGCTTAGGGGTCAGCCAAGGGATCTACGAGCAGTACTTC
-	TRBV29-1	-	TRBJ1-2	CSVLGNDGGGYGYTF	TGCAGCGTTTTGGGGAACGACGGGGGAGGCTATGGCTACACCTTC
-	TRBV7-9	TRBD2	TRBJ2-7	CASSPSRLADTYEQYF	TGTGCCAGCAGCCCTAGTCGGCTAGCGGACACCTACGAGCAGTACTTC
-	TRBV5-4	TRBD1	TRBJ1-1	CASSLGPPGGMNTEAFF	TGTGCCAGCAGCTTGGGTCCCCCAGGGGGGATGAACACTGAAGCTTTCTTT
-	TRBV27	TRBD1	TRBJ1-6	CASSFWGTGRNSPLHF	TGTGCCAGCAGTTTCTGGGGGACAGGGAGGAATTCACCCCTCCACTTT
-	TRBV4-2	-	TRBJ1-3	CASSHAGGGNTIYF	TGTGCCAGCAGCCATGCGGGGGGTGGAAACACCATATATTTT
few	TRBV19	TRBD2	TRBJ2-1	CASSIAAGENNEQFF	TGTGCCAGTAGTATAGCAGCGGGGGAAAACAATGAGCAGTTCTTC
-	TRBV7-2	TRBD1	TRBJ1-5	CASRLGQDNQPQHF	TGTGCCAGCCGCCTGGGACAGGACAATCAGCCCCAGCATTTT
-	TRBV10-3	TRBD1	TRBJ1-2	CAISAETGVYGYTF	TGTGCCATCAGTGCGGAGACAGGGGTCTATGGCTACACCTTC
once	TRBV19	TRBD1	TRBJ2-1	CASRPGQGLSGGQTWSSYNEQFF	TGTGCCAGTAGACCGGGACAGGGGCTCAGCGGGGGACAAACCTGGAGCTCCTACAATGAGCAGTTCTTC
-	TRBV6-6	-	TRBJ1-1	CASSYPGNTEAFF	TGTGCCAGCAGTTACCCGGGGAACACTGAAGCTTTCTTT
few	TRBV15	-	TRBJ1-2	CATSLTPLTGYGYTF	TGTGCCACCAGCCTCACCCCCTTGACAGGCTATGGCTACACCTTC
-	TRBV29-1	-	TRBJ1-4	CSVGGANEKLFF	TGCAGCGTTGGGGGGGCTAATGAAAAACTGTTTTTT
-	TRBV5-1	-	TRBJ1-5	CASSLEGRSNQPQHF	TGCGCCAGCAGCTTGGAGGGTAGGAGCAATCAGCCCCAGCATTTT
-	TRBV15	-	TRBJ1-3	CATSKRAFSGNTIYF	TGTGCCACCAGCAAACGGGCTTTCTCTGGAAACACCATATATTTT
-	TRBV10-1	TRBD2	TRBJ2-3	CASRPGTRVTDTQYF	TGCGCCAGCAGACCCGGGACTAGAGTAACCGATACGCAGTATTTT
-	TRBV29-1	-	TRBJ2-6	CSVVDRSVLTF	TGCAGCGTTGTCGACAGGTCCGTCCTGACTTTC